A single sample is the source of the 30 T cell receptor beta chains below, sequenced in a study of CXCR3-negative and CXCR3-positive naive CD8 T cells. Libraries were UMI-labeled 5' RACE TRB cDNA. TCRdb reprocessed the 5' RACE reads, keeping one entry per CDR3 protein, no DNA. The specimen's table records over 80,000 distinct CDR3 sequences. The sequencing sample was made of naive CXCR3- CD8+ T cells from blood. This sample's subset: CD45RO-CCR7+CD27+CD95- naive CD8+ T cells lacking CXCR3 (TNR3-). These receptor sequences come from a human donor in good health. Some clones in this sample may be carry-over from other donors' samples.

The chain is built from TRBV7-2 and TRBJ1-1; as DNA is missing, the TRBD1 call by TCRdb cannot be tested. The CDR3 extends over 13 amino acids. Germline V gene lookup returns CDR1 SGHTA and CDR2 FQGNSA. The chain's CDR3 is CASSLRGGFEAFF.

The chain recombines TRBV25-1 with TRBJ2-7; TCRdb picks TRBD2, but there is no DNA to check that call. This CDR3 contains 14 residues. Per the germline V gene, CDR1 is MGHDK and CDR2 is SYGVNS. This CDR3 is CASSVARSSYEQYF.

This chain joins TRBV21-1 and TRBJ1-6. TRBV21-1 is described as a pseudogene. The CDR3 contains 20 residues. CDR3 in amino acids: CASSKAYFSAASSYNSPLHF.

The V call is TRBV19, the J call TRBJ2-1; TCRdb returns TRBD2, unconfirmable since there is no DNA. Germline V lookup: CDR1 LNHDA, CDR2 SQIVND (reference sequence). The CDR3 is 14 amino acids. CDR3 sequence: CASSIERSGREQFF.

The CDR3 region is CASSPDTSGEQYF. The rearrangement links TRBV5-1 to TRBJ2-7; there is no DNA to check the TCRdb D call of TRBD1. The CDR3 length is 13 residues. Germline V gives CDR1 SGHRS, CDR2 YFSETQ.

This rearrangement joins TRBV9 to TRBJ2-2; TCRdb outputs TRBD2, but without DNA this stays unchecked. This CDR3 has 16 amino acids. Germline assignment: CDR1 SGDLS and CDR2 YYNGEE. CDR3 sequence: CASSELAGENTGELFF.

This chain uses TRBV27 with TRBJ2-3; the TCRdb call, TRBD1, lacks DNA for checking. This CDR3 is 14 amino acids long. The germline V gene has CDR1 MNHEY and CDR2 SMNVEV (reference sequence). CDR3: CASSLLQGTDTQYF.

The chain recombines TRBV29-1 with TRBJ1-1; TCRdb returns TRBD1, unconfirmable since there is no DNA. CDR1 and CDR2 from the germline V gene are SQVTM and ANQGSEA. The CDR3 spans 14 residues. The CDR3 protein is CSVERGAVNTEAFF.

The rearrangement joins TRBV29-1 to TRBJ2-1; TCRdb designates TRBD2, a call that cannot be tested without DNA. Per the germline V gene, CDR1 is SQVTM and CDR2 is ANQGSEA. CDR3 length: 16 amino acids. The CDR3 sequence: CSVEDRGAQAYNEQFF.

J is TRBJ2-2 and V is TRBV28; the TCRdb call, TRBD2, lacks DNA for checking. The V gene's germline CDR1 is MDHEN and CDR2 SYDVKM. CDR3 length: 16 residues. The CDR3 loop is CASSIDTSYNTGELFF. The whole variable domain, remainder taken from reference TRBV28 and TRBJ2-2, is DVKVTQSSRYLVKRTGEKVFLECVQDMDHENMFWYRQDPGLGLRLIYFSYDVKMKEKGDIPEGYSVSREKKERFSLILESASTNQTSMYLCASSIDTSYNTGELFFGEGSRLTVL.

V is TRBV5-1 and J is TRBJ2-5; TCRdb's D call of TRBD1 is untestable without DNA. The CDR3 runs 16 residues. CDR1 and CDR2 (germline): SGHRS, YFSETQ. CDR3 in amino acids: CASSEGQAGDQETQYF.

The chain recombines TRBV9 with TRBJ1-2; TCRdb lists TRBD1, though no DNA is available to test this call. CDR1 and CDR2 from the germline V gene are SGDLS and YYNGEE. This CDR3 has 18 residues. This CDR3 reads CASSASPTTGANLDGYTF.

V usage is TRBV7-9 and J usage is TRBJ2-7. CDR1 and CDR2 (germline): SEHNR, FQNEAQ (reference sequence). The CDR3 is 14 amino acids. The CDR3 is CASSFGTAMDEQYF. Combining the CDR3 with reference TRBV7-9 and TRBJ2-7 gives the whole variable domain DTGVSQNPRHKITKRGQNVTFRCDPISEHNRLYWYRQTLGQGPEFLTYFQNEAQLEKSRLLSDRFSAERPKGSFSTLEIQRTEQGDSAMYLCASSFGTAMDEQYFGPGTRLTVT.

The chain uses TRBV11-3 and TRBJ2-3; TCRdb picks TRBD1, but there is no DNA to check that call. The germline V gene has CDR1 SGHNT and CDR2 YENEEA. The CDR3 is 16 amino acids. CDR3 region: CASSLVAGARLDTQYF.

This rearrangement joins TRBV20-1 to TRBJ2-5; with no DNA, the TCRdb D assignment of TRBD1 cannot be verified. The CDR3 has 14 amino acids. Germline CDR1 is DFQATT and CDR2 is SNEGSKA (reference sequence). CDR3 loop: CSAPRGQGGETQYF.

This rearrangement joins TRBV29-1 to TRBJ2-1; TCRdb selects TRBD1, and the lack of DNA leaves this call unchecked. The germline V gene has CDR1 SQVTM and CDR2 ANQGSEA. This CDR3 region has 17 residues. CDR3: CSVEDRVNRGTPNEQFF.

V is TRBV7-2 and J is TRBJ2-7. The germline V gene encodes CDR1 SGHTA and CDR2 FQGNSA. The CDR3 contains 14 residues. CDR3 residues: CASSLSGPLWEQYF.

The rearrangement links TRBV7-2 to TRBJ2-3. The CDR3 is 13 residues long. Germline assignment: CDR1 SGHTA and CDR2 FQGNSA. The CDR3 spells CASSAQTPDTQYF. Full variable domain (missing parts from reference TRBV7-2 and TRBJ2-3): GAGVSQSPSNKVTEKGKDVELRCDPISGHTALYWYRQSLGQGLEFLIYFQGNSAPDKSGLPSDRFSAERTGGSVSTLTIQRTQQEDSAVYLCASSAQTPDTQYFGPGTRLTVL.

V gene TRBV29-1 combines with J gene TRBJ2-3; the TCRdb D gene call, TRBD1, has no DNA to confirm it. Per the germline V gene, CDR1 is SQVTM and CDR2 is ANQGSEA. The CDR3 consists of 13 residues. CDR3 in amino acids: CSVTTGWTDTQYF.

V and J are TRBV7-7 and TRBJ2-1; TCRdb's D call of TRBD1 is untestable without DNA. Per germline, CDR1 SSHAT and CDR2 FNYEAQ (reference sequence). There are 19 residues in the CDR3. The CDR3 spells CASSFPTGVGLAVYNEQFF.

The V gene is TRBV5-4, the J gene TRBJ2-5; TCRdb's D gene call, TRBD1, goes unchecked for lack of DNA. Germline V gives CDR1 SGHNT, CDR2 YYREEE (reference sequence). This CDR3 comprises 15 residues. The CDR3 sequence: CASTLRDTPAETQYF. Full variable domain (outside the CDR3, taken from reference TRBV5-4 and TRBJ2-5): ETGVTQSPTHLIKTRGQQVTLRCSSQSGHNTVSWYQQALGQGPQFIFQYYREEENGRGNFPPRFSGLQFPNYSSELNVNALELDDSALYLCASTLRDTPAETQYFGPGTRLLVL.

The V and J genes are TRBV29-1 and TRBJ2-1. The CDR3 is 15 residues long. Germline CDR1 and CDR2: SQVTM and ANQGSEA. CDR3 sequence: CSVEVRRQTYNEQFF.

The chain links TRBV29-1 to TRBJ2-1; the TRBD2 assignment by TCRdb is unverifiable without DNA. Germline V gives CDR1 SQVTM, CDR2 ANQGSEA. The CDR3 covers 14 residues. This CDR3 reads CSVEWTSGHNEQFF.

The gene calls are TRBV29-1 and TRBJ2-5; the D call of TRBD2 rests on TCRdb alone, since no DNA is present to check it. CDR3 length equals 12 residues. Germline V CDR1 and CDR2: SQVTM, ANQGSEA. The CDR3 spells CSVERGGETQYF.

V and J are TRBV15 and TRBJ2-7; the D gene TCRdb calls, TRBD1, cannot be checked with no DNA. Germline CDR1 is LNHNV and CDR2 is YYDKDF (reference sequence). The CDR3 consists of 14 residues. This chain's CDR3 is CATSRTGQGGEQYF. The full variable domain, completed using reference TRBV15 and TRBJ2-7, is DAMVIQNPRYQVTQFGKPVTLSCSQTLNHNVMYWYQQKSSQAPKLLFHYYDKDFNNEADTPDNFQSRRPNTSFCFLDIRSPGLGDTAMYLCATSRTGQGGEQYFGPGTRLTVT.

The chain carries TRBV4-2 and TRBJ2-5; without DNA, the TCRdb call of TRBD1 cannot be checked. Per germline, CDR1 LGHNA and CDR2 YNFKEQ. CDR3 size: 15 residues. CDR3 loop: CASSQEWQGIETQYF.

This rearrangement joins TRBV10-3 to TRBJ2-1; as DNA is missing, the TRBD2 call by TCRdb cannot be tested. The CDR3 consists of 17 residues. CDR1 is ENHRY, CDR2 SYGVKD, per germline. The CDR3 sequence is CAISDSEGGLEVHEQFF.

The rearrangement joins TRBV19 to TRBJ2-7; the D call from TCRdb, TRBD1, cannot be confirmed without DNA. This CDR3 contains 16 residues. From germline, CDR1 is LNHDA and CDR2 SQIVND (reference sequence). CDR3 in amino acids: CASPTDRDKRTYEQYF.

The gene calls are TRBV6-2 or TRBV6-3 and TRBJ2-1; with no DNA, the TCRdb D assignment of TRBD2 cannot be verified. This CDR3 is 15 amino acids long. Germline lookup yields CDR1 MNHEY and CDR2 SVGEGT. The CDR3 loop is CASSYGGGSYNEQFF.

V usage is TRBV28 and J usage is TRBJ2-1; TCRdb picks TRBD1, but there is no DNA to check that call. The CDR3 totals 15 residues. CDR1 is MDHEN and CDR2 is SYDVKM in the germline V gene. CDR3: CASSPGTGPYNEQFF.